This entry lists 18 T cell receptor beta chains sequenced from one sample in a study of lymphopenia after photon versus proton radiotherapy (dated by TCRdb to between 2018 and 2021). Library construction relied on the immunoSEQ multiplex PCR assay. TCRdb retrieved this table from immuneACCESS and kept in-frame rearrangements only. Not all clones are present; in checked studies, unresolved V genes account for under half, and no reason is known for the remainder. The sample table contains tens of thousands of clones; only one count was recorded for around 88% of them. The ten largest make up less than 30% of the sample. The sequencing used peripheral blood, collected from a patient treated with photon-based radiotherapy. These receptors were collected from a man aged 50 to 60 with gastric cancer.

This chain connects TRBV4-1 to TRBJ2-1; 8 bases match TRBD2. Germline CDR1 and CDR2: MGHRA and YSYEKL. This CDR3 has 17 amino acids. V dropped 4 bases and J dropped 5; count of bases not matched to a gene: 13. The CDR3 spells CASSLRVLGTRNNEQFF. The CDR3 DNA follows: TGCGCCAGCAGCCTCAGGGTCCTAGGGACTAGAAACAATGAGCAGTTCTTC.

Points on this clone: Other DNA variants within this sample encode the same CDR3. The chain uses TRBV5-1 and TRBJ2-7, with a possible D match to TRBD1 (5 bases). Germline loops: CDR1 SGHRS, CDR2 YFSETQ. With 1 base removed from V and 4 bases from J, the gap between germline ends came to 6 bases. The length of the CDR3 is 12 residues. The CDR3 spells CASSLSGYEQYF. As DNA, the CDR3 is TGCGCCAGCAGCTTGTCAGGGTACGAGCAGTACTTC.

The rearrangement uses TRBV28 and TRBJ2-6; tentative D call: TRBD1 (6 bases). The CDR3 is 17 residues long. CDR1 is MDHEN, CDR2 SYDVKM, per germline. V lost 6 bases and J 4 bases, leaving 19 bases between the germline ends. CDR3 sequence reads: CASSPWGQGTGANVLTF. CDR3 nucleotide sequence: TGTGCCAGCAGCCCGTGGGGGCAGGGGACAGGGGCCAACGTCCTGACTTTC.

This rearrangement joins TRBV18 to TRBJ2-1; 12 bases are shared with TRBD2. CDR1 is KGHSH and CDR2 is LQKENI in the germline V gene. The CDR3 loop spans 16 amino acids. The V and J ends lost 3 bases and 4 bases, in that order; junction bases with no gene match: 4. The CDR3 DNA follows: TGTGCCAGCTCACCTAGACTAGCGGGAGAATACAATGAGCAGTTCTTC. Protein: CASSPRLAGEYNEQFF.

The rearrangement links TRBV27 to TRBJ2-1, with 7 positions matching TRBD1. Germline loops: CDR1 MNHEY, CDR2 SMNVEV (reference sequence). V lost 5 bases and J lost 4; bases outside the gene matches: 8. The CDR3 sequence is 15 residues long. This CDR3 is CASSLGGLHYNEQFF. The DNA of the CDR3 is TGTGCCAGCAGTCTAGGGGGCCTGCATTACAATGAGCAGTTCTTC.

This rearrangement joins TRBV10-1 to TRBJ2-3; the match to TRBD2 covers 7 bases. CDR3 length: 15 residues. Germline CDR1 WNHNN, CDR2 SYGVQD (reference sequence). J lost 3 bases, V lost 6 bases, and 9 bases had no gene match. CDR3 amino acids: CASSAGVGRTDTQYF. As DNA, the CDR3 is TGCGCCAGCAGCGCGGGAGTAGGGAGGACAGATACGCAGTATTTT.

V is TRBV19 and J is TRBJ2-1; 10 bases align to TRBD2. CDR3 length equals 16 residues. CDR1 LNHDA and CDR2 SQIVND come from the germline V gene (reference sequence). Germline trimming cut 5 bases from V and 7 bases from J; bases unmatched to any gene: 11. This CDR3 is CASSVTSGARPNEQFF. Here the CDR3 DNA reads TGTGCCAGTAGTGTCACTAGCGGGGCACGACCTAATGAGCAGTTCTTC.

Written as DNA, the CDR3 is TGCGCCAGCGGGGTCGTGAACACCGGGGAGCTGTTTTTT. Its protein is CASGVVNTGELFF. The V and J genes are TRBV5-1 and TRBJ2-2; unclear D gene. The V gene's germline CDR1 is SGHRS and CDR2 YFSETQ. The CDR3 runs to 13 residues. V was pared by 7 bases and J by 1 base, with 8 bases between.

The chain links TRBV7-8 to TRBJ2-5; TRBD2 aligns across 7 bases. The germline V gene has CDR1 SGHVS and CDR2 FQNEAQ. The CDR3 totals 13 residues. Trimming removed 2 bases from V and 4 bases from J; junction bases left unmatched: 1. CDR3 protein: CASSLTSAETQYF. DNA for the CDR3: TGTGCCAGCAGCTTAACTAGCGCAGAGACCCAGTACTTC.

The sample holds a few counts of this clone. This sequence joins TRBV29-1 and TRBJ2-5, with 7 bases matching TRBD1. Trimming took 2 bases from V and 9 from J; bases not matched to a gene: 9. The germline V gene has CDR1 SQVTM and CDR2 ANQGSEA. The CDR3 runs to 13 residues. The CDR3 DNA reads TGCAGCGTTGAACGGGAACAGGGGAAGGCCCAGTACTTC. This sequence encodes CSVEREQGKAQYF.

The J gene is TRBJ1-1, the V gene TRBV5-1, with D possibly matching TRBD1 (6 bases). Germline values: CDR1 SGHRS, CDR2 YFSETQ. This CDR3 has 16 residues. Trimming cost V 0 bases and J 5 bases, with 17 bases left between them. The CDR3 DNA reads as TGCGCCAGCAGCTTGGCCACGTTCAGGGGCGGGACTGAAGCTTTCTTT. This gives the protein CASSLATFRGGTEAFF.

This sequence joins TRBV30 and TRBJ2-3; no clear D. The germline CDR1 and CDR2 sequences are GTSNPN and SVGIG (reference sequence). The CDR3 contains 13 residues. Between the trimmed V and J ends, which lost 2 bases and 0 bases, there was a span of 6 bases. CDR3 sequence reads: CAWSPRSTDTQYF. CDR3 bases: TGTGCCTGGAGTCCACGGAGCACAGATACGCAGTATTTT.

The J gene is TRBJ1-4, the V gene TRBV6-5, with D possibly TRBD1 on 6 matching bases. The germline CDR1 and CDR2 sequences are MNHEY and SVGAGI. There are 13 residues in the CDR3. The V end was cut by 5 bases, the J end by 8 bases, with 12 bases between. CDR3 nucleotides: TGTGCCAGCAGTACCCAGGGGCACGAAAAACTGTTTTTT. It codes for CASSTQGHEKLFF.

The chain recombines TRBV5-4 with TRBJ2-2; D assignment may be TRBD1 or TRBD2 (6 bases each). CDR1 and CDR2 from the germline V gene are SGHNT and YYREEE (reference sequence). The CDR3 has 13 amino acids. V lost 3 bases and J lost 6, with 9 bases in between. CDR3 region: CASSWGAPGELFF. CDR3 coding DNA: TGTGCCAGCAGCTGGGGGGCACCCGGGGAGCTGTTTTTT.

This clone was detected ten times or more. The rearrangement links TRBV28 to TRBJ2-1; D remains ambiguous. Trimming stripped 5 bases from V and 6 bases from J, with 8 bases between. This CDR3 spans 12 amino acids. Germline loops: CDR1 MDHEN, CDR2 SYDVKM. The CDR3 here is CASSVFSNEQFF. The CDR3 region has the DNA TGTGCCAGCAGTGTCTTCTCCAATGAGCAGTTCTTC.

J is TRBJ2-5 and V is TRBV19; D not certain. Germline CDR1 reads LNHDA; CDR2 reads SQIVND (reference sequence). This CDR3 is built from 15 residues. V was shortened by 5 bases and J by 0 bases, with 13 bases between the two germline ends. Here the CDR3 reads CASSPAVKYQETQYF. CDR3 bases: TGTGCCAGTAGTCCGGCAGTAAAGTACCAAGAGACCCAGTACTTC.

This CDR3 reads CASQTGPSGEQYF. CDR3 DNA sequence: TGTGCCAGCCAGACAGGGCCCTCGGGCGAGCAGTACTTC. The chain is built from TRBV27 and TRBJ2-7, with 7 bases that match TRBD1. CDR3 size: 13 residues. Germline-derived CDR1 and CDR2 are MNHEY and SMNVEV (reference sequence). V lost 8 bases, J lost 6 bases, and 10 bases stayed unmatched.

J is TRBJ2-5 and V is TRBV20-1, with D maybe TRBD1 (6 bases). The CDR3 is 11 residues long. Germline-derived CDR1 and CDR2 are DFQATT and SNEGSKA (reference sequence). V was trimmed by 5 bases and J by 5 bases, leaving 9 bases between them. The CDR3 DNA sequence: TGCAGTGCTGGGACACGCGAGACCCAGTACTTC. Amino acid sequence: CSAGTRETQYF.